The T cell receptor beta chain described here comes from a study of PD-L1 blockade in urothelial cancer. About the research overall: Males with bladder-origin urothelial cancer constituted about 90% of the roughly 30 patients. Overall study findings and caveats: By 3 weeks, tumor-associated blood clones had expanded more in durable-benefit patients.

The time point: peripheral blood 6 weeks after treatment start. About this clone: Antigen: not known.

Produced via immunoSEQ multiplex PCR; TCRdb's table is partial and in-frame only. Of 35,000 or so clones listed, 75% to 90% are singletons. This CDR3 region has 18 residues. Germline V CDR1 and CDR2: SGDLS, YYNGEE. Between the trimmed V and J ends, which lost 1 base and 1 base, there was a span of 17 bases. The sample in question was PBMCs, obtained around atezolizumab (anti-PD-L1) treatment. The chain employs TRBV9 and TRBJ2-2; a weak D match, TRBD2 (5 bases). The TCR was taken from a man aged 35-49 years with urothelial cancer. Here the CDR3 DNA reads TGTGCCAGCAGCGTAAGTCAGCTTGGCGGGCGGAACACCGGGGAGCTGTTTTTT. Translation gives CASSVSQLGGRNTGELFF.